The rows below give T cell receptor beta chains drawn from one sample of a study of blood T cell repertoires in COVID-19. The protocol was immunoSEQ multiplex PCR, while the TCRdb copy is restricted to in-frame clones and leaves out a portion. The table includes around 200,000 clones, about 85% detected once. Specimen: peripheral blood. These TCRs come from a woman aged 40-49 years with COVID-19, enrolled during active disease. Both conserved end residues are part of each CDR3. D genes are given only for firm matches. Where a row states a size, it is once, few, many or the class of an expanded clone; other rows omit it.

v_call	j_call	clone_size	d_call	cdr3_length	cdr3_nt	cdr3_aa
TRBV20-1	TRBJ2-7	NA	TRBD2	13	TGCAGTGCTAGTCGGCTAGCGGTGTACGAGCAGTACTTC	CSASRLAVYEQYF
TRBV3-1/TRBV3-2	TRBJ2-1	NA	TRBD2	15	TGTGCCAGCAGCCAAGGGCTAGCGGGTTACAATGAGCAGTTCTTC	CASSQGLAGYNEQFF
TRBV2	TRBJ2-1	NA	NA	14	TGTGCCAGCCGGGGGAGGTTAACCTACAATGAGCAGTTCTTC	CASRGRLTYNEQFF
TRBV5-1	TRBJ2-2	NA	TRBD2	18	TGCGCCAGCAGCACCCTAGCGGGAGGAGGTTCGAACACCGGGGAGCTGTTTTTT	CASSTLAGGGSNTGELFF
TRBV5-1	TRBJ2-3	NA	TRBD2	18	TGCGCCAGCAGCGTAGGACTAGCGGGGGGCGATTTCACAGATACGCAGTATTTT	CASSVGLAGGDFTDTQYF
TRBV9	TRBJ1-2	NA	TRBD1	15	TGTGCCAGCAGCGCCGGACAGGGAAACATTTATGGCTACACCTTC	CASSAGQGNIYGYTF
TRBV3-1/TRBV3-2	TRBJ1-2	NA	TRBD1	13	TGTGCCAGCAGCTCCACAGGGGAGTATGGCTACACCTTC	CASSSTGEYGYTF
TRBV27	TRBJ2-5	NA	NA	15	TGTGCCAGCAGTTTAGACTCCGACAGCCCTGAGACCCAGTACTTC	CASSLDSDSPETQYF
TRBV7-3	TRBJ2-1	NA	NA	13	TGTGCCAGCAGCTTTAGTACGAAACAGGAGCAGTTCTTC	CASSFSTKQEQFF
TRBV23-1	TRBJ2-7	NA	TRBD1	17	TGCGCCAGCACGAAGAGGCACAGGGGACCGACTACCTACGAGCAGTACTTC	CASTKRHRGPTTYEQYF
TRBV27	TRBJ2-3	NA	NA	17	TGTGCCAGCAGTTTCCGGGGGGCTAGCGACGGCACAGATACGCAGTATTTT	CASSFRGASDGTDTQYF
TRBV7-2	TRBJ2-5	NA	NA	14	TGTGCCAGCAGCTTAGCGTATTCCGGAGAGACCCAGTACTTC	CASSLAYSGETQYF
TRBV15	TRBJ2-1	once	TRBD2	17	TGTGCCACCAGCAGAACAACGGGAGGTAGGGCACGGAATGAGCAGTTCTTC	CATSRTTGGRARNEQFF
TRBV11-2	TRBJ2-2	once	NA	15	TGTGCCAGCAGTTCAAGAGGAGCCTCTGCCGGGGAGCTGTTTTTT	CASSSRGASAGELFF
TRBV19	TRBJ2-1	NA	NA	11	TGTGCCAGCCGGGGACTTTCAGAGCAGTTCTTC	CASRGLSEQFF
TRBV13	TRBJ2-4	NA	TRBD2	17	TGTGCCAGCAGCACACCTAGCGGGGGGGCAGCCAAAAACATTCAGTACTTC	CASSTPSGGAAKNIQYF
TRBV6-1	TRBJ1-5	NA	NA	14	TGTGCCAGCAGTCCGACAGCCGCCAATCAGCCCCAGCATTTT	CASSPTAANQPQHF
TRBV5-1	TRBJ2-2	few	NA	12	TGCGCCAGCAGCCTCTACACCGGGGAGCTGTTTTTT	CASSLYTGELFF
TRBV5-1	TRBJ1-5	NA	NA	15	TGCGCCAGCAGCTTGACAGGGAATAGCAATCAGCCCCAGCATTTT	CASSLTGNSNQPQHF
TRBV3-1/TRBV3-2	TRBJ2-4	NA	NA	19	TGTGCCAGCAGCCAAGGTTGGGGCCCCTTGAACTTAGCCAAAAACATTCAGTACTTC	CASSQGWGPLNLAKNIQYF
TRBV11-2	TRBJ1-4	NA	NA	16	TGTGCCAGCAGCCCCTCCCGTCGAGCAACTAATGAAAAACTGTTTTTT	CASSPSRRATNEKLFF
TRBV6-5	TRBJ2-1	NA	TRBD1	15	TGTGCCAGCAGATCCGGGACAGGGACTTACAATGAGCAGTTCTTC	CASRSGTGTYNEQFF
TRBV18	TRBJ2-2	NA	TRBD2	15	TGTGCCAGCTCGTCTAGCGGGAGGGCCAGTCCGGAGCTGTTTTTT	CASSSSGRASPELFF
TRBV2	TRBJ2-3	few	NA	13	TGTGCCAGCAGCAGGGGTGGGTCAGATACGCAGTATTTT	CASSRGGSDTQYF
TRBV20-1	TRBJ2-3	NA	NA	11	TGCAGTGCTAGTGGGGGCGGTCCGCAGTATTTT	CSASGGGPQYF
TRBV27	TRBJ2-3	NA	TRBD2	15	TGTGCCAGCAGTGGACTAGCGGAGATCACAGATACGCAGTATTTT	CASSGLAEITDTQYF
TRBV9	TRBJ1-4	NA	TRBD1	15	TGTGCCAGCAGCGTACAGCAGGGGGCAAGTGAAAAACTGTTTTTT	CASSVQQGASEKLFF
TRBV4-2	TRBJ2-7	few	NA	14	TGTGCCAGCAGCCAAGATCTAGGTCCCTACGAGCAGTACTTC	CASSQDLGPYEQYF
TRBV5-1	TRBJ1-4	NA	TRBD1	16	TGCGCCAGCAGCAACCGGGACAGCGAAGGGGCTGAAAAACTGTTTTTT	CASSNRDSEGAEKLFF
TRBV30	TRBJ1-6	few	TRBD1	13	TGTGCCTGGAACGGACAGGGAAATTCACCCCTCCACTTT	CAWNGQGNSPLHF
TRBV3-1/TRBV3-2	TRBJ2-4	NA	TRBD2	17	TGTGCCAGCAGCCAAGCCCGGACTAGACGAGCCAAAAACATTCAGTACTTC	CASSQARTRRAKNIQYF
TRBV24-1	TRBJ2-1	NA	NA	14	TGTGCCACCAGTGAGGGGCGGGGCCACAATGAGCAGTTCTTC	CATSEGRGHNEQFF
TRBV5-1	TRBJ2-7	NA	NA	15	TGCGCCAGCAGTCGCACAGTCCTAAAAGGTTACGAGCAGTACTTC	CASSRTVLKGYEQYF
TRBV6-5	TRBJ1-6	few	NA	15	TGTGCCAGCAGTTACTCAGGACAGCTTAATTCACCCCTCCACTTT	CASSYSGQLNSPLHF